This T cell receptor beta chain originates from a study of cytomegalovirus exposure and HLA in healthy donors (dated by TCRdb to 2017 to 2019). Regarding the research as a whole: An earlier analysis of roughly 500 of the donors reported under 300 Gb of sequence data and around 110 million unique TCR beta sequences obtained from roughly 170 million T cells. An early release covering roughly 640 HLA-typed donors comprised about 300 gigabases of sequencing data and approximately 80 million unique TCR sequences. Of the roughly 390 genotyped donors, 81% were placed in the genetic ancestry cluster associated with self-reported Caucasian donors. The study aimed to test whether cataloging public T cell receptors could reveal signatures of past pathogen exposure. The study used immunosequencing to profile the T cell repertoires of more than 650 subjects and linked those repertoires to cytomegalovirus serostatus. In addition to the first cohort of 666 subjects, a separate validation cohort of some 120 different subjects was used. High-throughput TCR immunosequencing, statistical association of individual TCRs with disease status, and machine learning were combined to predict cytomegalovirus infection status. A later analysis re-analyzed previously published TCR beta repertoires from roughly 630 donors and added high-resolution HLA genotyping to study TCR occurrence patterns. In the later analysis, no new phenotypic data were used to find candidate immune exposures; instead, reliance was placed on TCR beta sequences and their occurrence across donors. To decide whether each TCR beta V gene segment behaved as functional or pseudogenic, an earlier analysis of some 600 of the donors relied on high-throughput TCR beta sequencing. Donor age, sex, ethnicity and CMV serostatus were collected together with the repertoire data. In a later genetic analysis, genome-wide SNP genotypes for about three fifths of the 666 donors were used, and that subset was treated as a discovery cohort. All discovery cohort repertoires had been generated using a single sequencing platform. Both class I and class II loci were covered by HLA typing, at four-digit resolution. The number of donors typed differed by locus, with about 629-630 for A, B, C, DRB1 and DQB1, over 500 for DQA1, approximately 580 for DPA1, and around 430 for DPB1. Several DR-DQ haplotypes were handled as single units for association and clustering because linkage in the cohort was strong. On average, about 200,000 unique TCR beta nucleotide sequences were sequenced per donor among more than 350 genotyped donors of the cohort, with 15% to 20% of those sequences being non-productive.

What the work shows at the level of the full study, not this receptor alone: In a later analysis, the rate of TCR association differed among HLA loci, with DRB1 alleles having the most associated TCRs and HLA-C alleles having the fewest. According to a later genetic analysis, donors in an Asian-associated ancestry cluster had fewer N-insertions in productive TCRs than the approximately 670-donor mean. The earlier analysis of about 600 of the donors excluded some 15 rarely observed V segments, including chromosome 9 orphons, because counts were too low. A few of the identified cytomegalovirus-associated TCR beta chains were confirmed in vitro to be specific for cytomegalovirus antigens. According to the authors, the approach could potentially be generalized to other disease states and immunological phenotypes. The sequencing pipeline was judged likely to have produced a cluster of highly shared sequence variants as a technical artifact. The study listed 150 to 200 TCR beta chains as associated with cytomegalovirus. The presence/absence analyses assumed that sequencing depth was roughly uniform across donors, and that assumption may not be true. Linkage disequilibrium might explain the correlated functional status among segregating V segments, but an unknown experimental factor could not be excluded. A further reported finding was that TCR beta sequences accurately predicted the HLA-A and HLA-B alleles for most subjects in the first cohort. In this cohort, only TCR beta chains were sequenced, and detectable features were limited by the absence of alpha or paired-chain data. In both the original and validation cohorts, the classifier was reported to diagnose cytomegalovirus status with high specificity and sensitivity. Assigning TCR associations to individual alleles was difficult when HLA alleles, especially DR and DQ, strongly co-occurred. A later genetic analysis associated a missense DCLRE1C variant with V-gene and J-gene trimming of TCR beta chains, and an independent cohort replicated the association. HLA typing was unavailable for some donors at each locus, so association tests used only the typed subset. In a later analysis, HLA-associated TCR beta chains were found to be more clonally expanded and to have lower generation probabilities than equally common non-associated chains. While some public TCRs were present in many individuals, most TCR sequences turned up only very rarely across donors. Specific HLA alleles were associated with over 15,000 TCR beta sequences at a false discovery rate of 0.05 in a later analysis. For the cohort, immune exposure information was limited to CMV serostatus. Broadly in line with IMGT annotations, most TCR beta V segments showed up in productive rearrangements about 87% or about 30% of the time in an earlier analysis of 587 of the donors. Most CMV-associated TCR beta chains appeared to be HLA-restricted in a later analysis, and the HLA associations seemed to be driven largely by CMV exposure. Several of the top co-occurrence clusters appeared to be linked to parvovirus B19, influenza, CMV and Epstein-Barr virus, according to a later analysis.

The cohort was made up of around 720 healthy bone marrow donors. At the time of sampling, every cohort member was nominally healthy, though immune exposures that went unrecorded were likely present. The donor tested CMV seropositive, placing the donor among the roughly 300 seropositive members of the cohort. A peripheral blood sample was collected from each donor, and TCR beta sequencing was performed on peripheral blood mononuclear cells. The Qiagen DNeasy Blood Extraction Kit was used to extract genomic DNA from the blood cell samples. This clone was observed a handful of times. Its antigen specificity is not known. The input lacks base qualities; no much larger clone sits a single base away. The library relied on the immunoSEQ multiplex PCR assay. For the multiplex PCR, a mixture combining 60 forward primers for TCR Vbeta segments and 13 reverse primers for TCR Jbeta segments was used. A multiplex PCR assay on genomic DNA amplified the CDR3 region of rearranged TCR beta genes. Amplified TCR beta libraries were sequenced as 87-base-pair reads on the Illumina HiSeq System. In the source study's methods: A later analysis tallied 75 million to 85 million unique TCR beta chains across the 666 repertoires, and about 12 million of those chains were shared by two or more donors. Raw reads were error-corrected and collapsed into unique sequences by a nearest-neighbor algorithm in which closely related sequences were merged to remove PCR and sequencing errors. V, D and J gene segments were assigned by aligning CDR3 sequences to IMGT reference sequences. Each retained sequence needed at least a six-nucleotide match to both a V gene segment and a J gene segment. A rearrangement counted as productive if the CDR3 had no stop codons and remained in frame with V and J, and every other rearrangement counted as non-productive. CDR3 was defined by IMGT convention, running from the second conserved V-encoded cysteine to the conserved J-encoded phenylalanine. The earlier analysis of roughly 590 of the donors excluded sequences that lacked an unambiguous match to a single V gene segment. In an earlier analysis of a few hundred of the donors, V segments were called functional above 56.7% productive rearrangements and were called segregating when the between-donor standard deviation exceeded 5%. A statistical classification framework was developed to diagnose cytomegalovirus status using the catalog of TCR beta chain sequences. A later analysis assigned V and J genes by comparing TCR nucleotide sequences with IMGT/GENE-DB human TR gene sequences. The TCRdist pipeline was used in a later analysis to assign CDR3 sequences and most-parsimonious VDJ recombination scenarios. In a later analysis, each TCR beta chain was defined by its CDR3 amino acid sequence together with its V-gene family, and reads without a unique V-gene family were excluded. A later analysis removed 600 or so highly shared, low-generation-probability nucleotide sequences to deal with suspected cross-contamination and a sequencing artifact. For each public chain, a later analysis derived a clonal expansion index from normalized ranks of inferred template counts within each repertoire. A later analysis computed generation probabilities with a VDJ recombination model fitted to out-of-frame rearrangements, and checked the results against IGoR. In a later analysis, TCR-TCR, TCR-HLA and TCR-CMV co-occurrence was scored with hypergeometric tests, and a repertoire-size bias correction was applied to TCR pairs. False discovery rates were estimated in a later analysis by permuting HLA or CMV assignments 20 times. A later analysis grouped co-occurring TCRs with DBSCAN, adding TCRdist sequence similarity when clustering within HLA-allele-positive subsets. For co-occurrence clustering, repertoires with fewer than 30,000 or more than 120,000 public chains were excluded, along with about five repertoires with anomalous nucleotide sharing. The immuneACCESS repertoire file appears here via TCRdb, limited to in-frame rearrangements. These files lack a portion of the clones; in checked studies, under half of the deficit traces to unresolved V genes, and the cause of the others is not known. The DNA was the basis for D and trimming; V, J and clone size are from that table. The table for this sample lists 63,000 or so clones; roughly 80% of them were counted only once. The ten largest clones add up to approximately 7.8% of the sample.

The sequencing sample was made of PBMCs. The sequence came from a woman in her twenties or thirties in good health and CMV-seropositive.

Here is the DNA: TGTGCCAGCTTGTGGGGAGTCGGGGGAAACACCATATATTTT. This yields the protein CASLWGVGGNTIYF. Recombination joined TRBV21-1 with TRBJ1-3. TRBV21-1 is tagged as a pseudogene. From its cysteine to its phenylalanine, the CDR3 spans 14 amino acids. Here the CDR3 DNA is all that survives: 42 bases in frame from base 1.